The clone carrying this TCR beta chain was found a few times. The source of the sample is a study of response to subunit inactivated influenza vaccine. V was pared by 3 bases and J by 7 bases, with 6 bases of the junction left unmatched. This CDR3 is built from 15 residues. From the RT-PCR reads, TCRdb called clonotypes with MiXCR, one entry per CDR3 protein. The profile covers about 170,000 distinct CDR3 sequences, with approximately 12% appearing a single time and approximately 30% taken by the ten largest. These data were also filed under a second study, of T cells expressing NK-cell markers. That report adds: TCR beta libraries carry UMIs added by 5'RACE template switching.

The sequence derives from a man over 45 who received an inactivated influenza vaccine. The sequences come from CD8+ T cells sorted from PBMCs, collected 12 days after vaccination. V and J are TRBV12-3 or TRBV12-4 and TRBJ2-2; 9 bases map to TRBD2. CDR3 loop: CASSFLAGDRGELFF. DNA for the CDR3: TGTGCCAGCAGTTTTTTAGCGGGGGACCGCGGGGAGCTGTTTTTT.